One and the same sample provided the 5 T cell receptor beta chains below, sequenced in a study of early T cells in non-severe SARS-CoV-2 infection. TCRdb ran MiXCR on the 5' RACE reads and lists one entry per CDR3 protein. Of some 25,000 distinct CDR3 sequences listed, approximately 6% are singletons. The sequenced sample consisted of whole blood. The receptors shown here come from an adult who was a healthcare worker with PCR-confirmed SARS-CoV-2 infection or an uninfected control (not recorded which).

In this sample, this clonotype turned up many times. The rearrangement joins TRBV7-2 to TRBJ1-1; D not resolved. The CDR3 spans 14 residues. CDR1 is SGHTA, CDR2 FQGNSA, per germline. The V end was cut by 0 bases, the J end by 2 bases, with 7 bases between. The CDR3 DNA sequence: TGTGCCAGCAGCTTAGCCTCGGGCAACACTGAAGCTTTCTTT. Its protein is CASSLASGNTEAFF.

This clonotype was seen repeatedly, ten times or more. The chain uses TRBV7-9 and TRBJ1-5, with D uncertain. The V gene lost 3 bases and the J gene lost 0 bases, with 3 bases spanning the gap. The germline CDR1 and CDR2 sequences are SEHNR and FQNEAQ (reference sequence). CDR3 length: 13 amino acids. DNA for the CDR3: TGTGCCAGCAGCTTCAATAGCAATCAGCCCCAGCATTTT. Protein: CASSFNSNQPQHF.

This clonotype was counted only a few times. V gene TRBV4-1 combines with J gene TRBJ2-3; 7 nucleotides agree with TRBD1. Losses at the gene ends were 2 bases for V and 3 bases for J; bases not matched to a gene: 5. CDR1 is MGHRA, CDR2 YSYEKL, per germline. There are 15 residues in the CDR3. DNA for the CDR3: TGCGCCAGCAGCCAAAGGGGGCAGAAAACAGATACGCAGTATTTT. Translation gives CASSQRGQKTDTQYF.

By share of the sample, this clonotype is medium-sized. This rearrangement joins TRBV13 to TRBJ2-3; D unclear. The V gene lost 8 bases and the J gene lost 2 bases, with 8 bases spanning the gap. CDR1 PRHDT and CDR2 FYEKMQ come from the germline V gene (reference sequence). The CDR3 runs to 12 residues. The CDR3 sequence is CASQANTDTQYF. In DNA, the CDR3 is TGTGCCAGCCAAGCAAACACAGATACGCAGTATTTT.

This clonotype has ten or more counts. CDR3 sequence (DNA): TGTGCCAGCAGCCGGGGGGACAGGGGCACAGATACGCAGTATTTT. Translated, it gives CASSRGDRGTDTQYF. V usage is TRBV7-2 and J usage is TRBJ2-3; 9 bases line up with TRBD1. V shed 5 bases and J 1 base; nucleotides not matched to a gene: 4. Looked up from germline, CDR1 is SGHTA and CDR2 is FQGNSA. This CDR3 is 15 amino acids long.